The clone carrying this T cell receptor beta chain has more than one count but fewer than ten. Clones were read by immunoSEQ multiplex PCR, and TCRdb kept only the in-frame ones, dropping some. This table holds tens of thousands of clones, 70% found once. The data originate from a study of control samples from healthy donors and cancer patients. V gave up 0 bases and J gave up 7 bases; unmatched junction bases: 10. The germline V gene encodes CDR1 SGHDN and CDR2 FVKESK. This CDR3 has 17 residues. The rearrangement links TRBV14 to TRBJ2-2, with TRBD1 identical over 8 bases. The TCR was taken from a male donor with melanoma. Sequencing input: formalin-fixed, paraffin-embedded tissue. CDR3 region: CASSQEGWGQDYGELFF. DNA of the CDR3: TGTGCCAGCAGCCAAGAAGGGTGGGGACAGGACTACGGGGAGCTGTTTTTT.